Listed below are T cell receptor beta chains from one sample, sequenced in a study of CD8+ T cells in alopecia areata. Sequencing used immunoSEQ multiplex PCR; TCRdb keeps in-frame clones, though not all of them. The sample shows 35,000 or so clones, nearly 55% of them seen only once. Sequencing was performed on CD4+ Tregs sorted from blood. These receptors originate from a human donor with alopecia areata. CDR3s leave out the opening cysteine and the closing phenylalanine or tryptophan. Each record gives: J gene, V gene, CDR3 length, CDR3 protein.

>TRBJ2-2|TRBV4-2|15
ASSQVGGTTDVGELF
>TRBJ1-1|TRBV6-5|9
ASTRNTEAF
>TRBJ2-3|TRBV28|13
ASNKPGQGGDTQY
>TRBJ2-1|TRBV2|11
ASSGTGALEQF
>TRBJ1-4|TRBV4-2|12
ASSPGLGNEKLF
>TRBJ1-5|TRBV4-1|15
ASSHGPGQLSNQPQH
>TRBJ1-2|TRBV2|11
ASAGPNKYGYT
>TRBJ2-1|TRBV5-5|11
ASKSGGYNEQF
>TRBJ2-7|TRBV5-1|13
ASSSDGRYSYEQY
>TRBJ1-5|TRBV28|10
ASRSVNQPQH
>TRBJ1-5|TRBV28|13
ASSLWALLGQPQH
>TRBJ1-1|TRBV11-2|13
ASLAGGSWNTEAF
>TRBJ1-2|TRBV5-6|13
ASSLKVSRNYGYT
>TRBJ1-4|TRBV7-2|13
ASSSGQIGFEKLF
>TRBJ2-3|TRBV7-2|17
ASSLSSGSWTGDTDTQY
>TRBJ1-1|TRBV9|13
ASSVSPGMSTEAF
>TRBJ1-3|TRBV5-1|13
ASSLGQNSGNTIY
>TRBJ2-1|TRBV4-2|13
ASSQDPGGRYEQF
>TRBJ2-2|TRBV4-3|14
ASSRVQGGNTGELF
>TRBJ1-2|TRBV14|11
ASSPGTYYGYT
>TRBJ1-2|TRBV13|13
ASSFLANTGYGYT
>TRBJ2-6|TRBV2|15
ASSVGLRAPGANVLT
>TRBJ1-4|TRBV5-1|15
ASSLDVGAATNEKLF
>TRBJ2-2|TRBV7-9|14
ASSFLGGPNTGELF
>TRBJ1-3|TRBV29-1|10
SVETPGDTIY
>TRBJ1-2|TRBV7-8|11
ASSLGQSRGYT
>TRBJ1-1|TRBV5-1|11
ASSVELGTEAF
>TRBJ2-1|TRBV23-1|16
ASSDGLAGGPSYNEQF
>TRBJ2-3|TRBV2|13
ASSGLAGGTDTQY
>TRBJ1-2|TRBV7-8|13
ASSSHTGEGYGYT